Listed here are 7 T cell receptor beta chains from one sample, sequenced in a study of blood T cell repertoires in COVID-19. Only in-frame clones appear in the TCRdb table, and some are missing; sequencing was by immunoSEQ multiplex PCR. The sample contains 210,000 or so clones, around 88% of which appear only once. The specimen was peripheral blood. The receptors shown here come from a man younger than 35 with active or convalescent COVID-19.

This clone was detected only once. The chain couples TRBV21-1 to TRBJ1-1; the table gives TRBD1 as D, unverified against the DNA. TRBV21-1 is assigned pseudogene status. CDR3 length: 18 residues. CDR3 coding DNA: TGTGCCAGCCTTCCTCGAGGGCGGGACAGGGGGCTGAACACTGAAGCTTTCTTT. Translation: CASLPRGRDRGLNTEAFF.

The chain links TRBV9 to TRBJ2-2; no clear D gene. CDR1 is SGDLS and CDR2 is YYNGEE in the germline V gene. Trimming removed 0 bases at V and 1 base at J, with 7 bases between. CDR3 size: 15 residues. Here the CDR3 reads CASSVAVQNTGELFF. CDR3 sequence (DNA): TGTGCCAGCAGCGTAGCGGTGCAGAACACCGGGGAGCTGTTTTTT.

The gene calls are TRBV11-2 and TRBJ1-1; D may be TRBD1 (5 bases). Germline V gene sequence: CDR1 SGHAT, CDR2 FQNNGV. V was shortened by 2 bases and J by 1 base, with 8 bases between the two germline ends. The CDR3 spans 14 residues. The CDR3, as DNA: TGTGCCAGCAGCTTACAGGGTCCGAACACTGAAGCTTTCTTT. Encoded protein: CASSLQGPNTEAFF.

V usage is TRBV6-2 or TRBV6-3 and J usage is TRBJ2-1; tentatively, D is TRBD2 (6 bases). The germline V and J ends were trimmed by 4 bases and 7 bases, with 20 bases remaining between them. CDR1 is MNHEY, CDR2 SVGEGT, per germline. The CDR3 has 16 amino acids. The DNA for the CDR3 is TGTGCCAGCAGTTTCGGTGCAGGGTCCCGGGGGAATGAGCAGTTCTTC. Amino acid sequence: CASSFGAGSRGNEQFF.

The J gene is TRBJ1-4, the V gene TRBV19, with 8 bases identical to TRBD1. V was clipped by 2 bases and J by 7 bases; unmatched bases: 0. This CDR3 is 13 amino acids long. The germline gives CDR1 LNHDA, CDR2 SQIVND (reference sequence). The CDR3 DNA is TGTGCCAGTAGTATAACAGGGGGTGAAAAACTGTTTTTT. Amino acid sequence: CASSITGGEKLFF.

V and J are TRBV9 and TRBJ2-4; 12 nucleotides align to TRBD2. CDR1 and CDR2 from the germline V gene are SGDLS and YYNGEE. V gave up 0 bases and J gave up 3 bases; unmatched junction bases: 4. The CDR3 length is 17 residues. This CDR3 is CASSVDLAGGIKNIQYF. The CDR3, as DNA: TGTGCCAGCAGCGTAGACCTAGCGGGAGGGATCAAAAACATTCAGTACTTC.

V is TRBV5-1 and J is TRBJ2-7, with D perhaps TRBD1 (5 bases). Trimming cost V 5 bases and J 2 bases, with 14 bases left between them. The germline V gene has CDR1 SGHRS and CDR2 YFSETQ. The CDR3 consists of 14 residues. CDR3: CASSHTQGTYEQYF. The CDR3 nucleotides read TGCGCCAGCAGTCATACCCAGGGAACCTACGAGCAGTACTTC.